This TCR beta chain is from a study of cytomegalovirus exposure and HLA in healthy donors. Study observations and caveats: The analysis excluded some indistinguishable V segments, including TRBV6-2 and TRBV6-3.

Germline V gene sequence: CDR1 SGDLS, CDR2 YYNGEE. Trimming at V came to 4 bases and at J to 5 bases, leaving 10 bases not matched to a gene. This CDR3 has 16 amino acids. As regards this clone: Its antigen is as yet unknown.

PCR amplification relied on 60 Vbeta primers (plus 13 Jbeta primers). Repertoires were generated with immunoSEQ multiplex PCR, while TCRdb's copy carries only in-frame clones and drops some. Recorded for this sample: 60,000 to 70,000 clones. V and J are TRBV9 and TRBJ2-5; 11 nucleotides align to TRBD2. The sequence came from a boy aged 10-17 years in good health and CMV-seronegative. The sequencing sample was made of PBMCs. The CDR3 sequence is CASSPRLAGSGETQYF. In DNA, the CDR3 is TGTGCCAGCAGCCCCCGACTAGCGGGATCGGGGGAGACCCAGTACTTC.